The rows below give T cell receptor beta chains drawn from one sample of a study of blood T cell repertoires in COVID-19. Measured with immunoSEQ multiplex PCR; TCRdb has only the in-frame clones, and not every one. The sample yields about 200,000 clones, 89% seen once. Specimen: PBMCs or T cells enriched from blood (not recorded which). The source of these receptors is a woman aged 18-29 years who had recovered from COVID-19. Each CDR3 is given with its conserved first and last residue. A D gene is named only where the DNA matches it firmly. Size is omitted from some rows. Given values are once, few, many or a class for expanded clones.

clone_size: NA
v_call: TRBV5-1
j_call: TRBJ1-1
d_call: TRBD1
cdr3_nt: TGCGCCAGCAGCACAGGGACAGGGGACACTGAAGCTTTCTTT
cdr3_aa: CASSTGTGDTEAFF

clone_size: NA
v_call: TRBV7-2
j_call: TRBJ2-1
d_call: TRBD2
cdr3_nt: TGTGCCAGCAGCCCTGGACTAGCGGGGGCCTACAATGAGCAGTTCTTC
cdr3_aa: CASSPGLAGAYNEQFF

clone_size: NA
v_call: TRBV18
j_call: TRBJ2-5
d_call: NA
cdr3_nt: TGTGCCAGCTCACCGACTAGTGGCGGTCCAGGGACCCAGTACTTC
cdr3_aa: CASSPTSGGPGTQYF

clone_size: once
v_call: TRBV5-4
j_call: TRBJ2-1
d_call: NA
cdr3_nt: TGTGCCAGCAGCTTTCGGGGGGCTCTATCCTACAATGAGCAGTTCTTC
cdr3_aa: CASSFRGALSYNEQFF

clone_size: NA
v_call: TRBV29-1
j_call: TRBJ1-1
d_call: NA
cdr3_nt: TGCAGCGTTGAAGCACCGACAGGATATGAAGCTTTCTTT
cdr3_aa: CSVEAPTGYEAFF

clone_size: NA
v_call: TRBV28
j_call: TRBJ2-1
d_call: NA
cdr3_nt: TGTGCCAGCAGTCCCTGGCGGGCCGGTGAGCAGTTCTTC
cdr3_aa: CASSPWRAGEQFF

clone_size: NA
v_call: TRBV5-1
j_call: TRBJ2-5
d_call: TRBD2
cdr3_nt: TGCGCCAGCAGCATGCCCCGAGCGGGGGGGCAAGAGACCCAGTACTTC
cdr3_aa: CASSMPRAGGQETQYF

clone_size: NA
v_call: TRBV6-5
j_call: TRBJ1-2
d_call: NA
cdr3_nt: TGTGCCAGCAGGGATCTTCTCCGACAGGCGGGCTACACCTTC
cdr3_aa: CASRDLLRQAGYTF

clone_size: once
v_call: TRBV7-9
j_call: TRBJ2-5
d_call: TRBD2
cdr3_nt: TGTGCCAGCAGCTTAGTTAGCGGGGGCGGCGAGACCCAGTACTTC
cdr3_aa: CASSLVSGGGETQYF

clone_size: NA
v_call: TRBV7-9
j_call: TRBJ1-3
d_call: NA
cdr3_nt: TGTGCCAGCAGCCCATTCCGGCCCCGAGGTGGAAACACCATATATTTT
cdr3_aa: CASSPFRPRGGNTIYF

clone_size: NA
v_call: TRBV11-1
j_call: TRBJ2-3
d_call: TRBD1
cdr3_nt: TGTGCCAGCAGCCTTGACAGGGGTACAGATACGCAGTATTTT
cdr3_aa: CASSLDRGTDTQYF

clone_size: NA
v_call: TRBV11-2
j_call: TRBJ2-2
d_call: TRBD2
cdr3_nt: TGTGCCAGCAGCTTAGATCGGTCTAGCGGGGGCGGGGAGCTGTTTTTT
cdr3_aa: CASSLDRSSGGGELFF

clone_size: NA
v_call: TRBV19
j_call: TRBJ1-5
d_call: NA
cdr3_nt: TGTGCCAGTAGTACCCCCGGGACTCAGTATATAGCGGAGGGTCAGCCCCAGCATTTT
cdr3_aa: CASSTPGTQYIAEGQPQHF

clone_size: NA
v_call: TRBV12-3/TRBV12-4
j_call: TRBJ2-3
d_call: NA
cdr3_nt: TGTGCCAGCAGTGGACAGACCAAAGATACGCAGTATTTT
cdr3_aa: CASSGQTKDTQYF

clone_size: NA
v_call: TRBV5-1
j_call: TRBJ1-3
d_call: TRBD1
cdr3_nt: TGCGCCAGCAGCTTGCATGGGACAGGGGCAAGCTGGCCCGGAAACACCATATATTTT
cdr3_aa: CASSLHGTGASWPGNTIYF

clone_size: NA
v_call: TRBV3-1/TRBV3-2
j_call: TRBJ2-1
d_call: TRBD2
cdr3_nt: TGTGCCAGCAGCCTTTGGACTAGCGGGGGGAGTTCCTACAATGAGCAGTTCTTC
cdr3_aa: CASSLWTSGGSSYNEQFF

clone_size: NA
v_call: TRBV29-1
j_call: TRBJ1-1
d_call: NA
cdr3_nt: TGCAGCGTTGATATTTTGAACACTGAAGCTTTCTTT
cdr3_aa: CSVDILNTEAFF

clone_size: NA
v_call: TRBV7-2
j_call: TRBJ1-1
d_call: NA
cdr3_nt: TGTGCCAGCAGCTTAGGTTTTCGGGCGGGCACTGAAGCTTTCTTT
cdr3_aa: CASSLGFRAGTEAFF

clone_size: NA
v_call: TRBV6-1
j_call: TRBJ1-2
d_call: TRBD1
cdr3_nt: TGTGCCAGCAGTGAAGGAGGGACAGTCTATGGCTACACCTTC
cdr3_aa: CASSEGGTVYGYTF

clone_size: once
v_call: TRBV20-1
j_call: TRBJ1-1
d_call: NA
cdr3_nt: TGCAGTGCTAGTTCCAGGGTAAATACTGAAGCTTTCTTT
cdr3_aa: CSASSRVNTEAFF

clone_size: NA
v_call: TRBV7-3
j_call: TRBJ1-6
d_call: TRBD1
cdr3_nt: TGTGCCAGCAGCGAGAGAGGACAGGGCTCTAATTCACCCCTCCACTTT
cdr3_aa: CASSERGQGSNSPLHF

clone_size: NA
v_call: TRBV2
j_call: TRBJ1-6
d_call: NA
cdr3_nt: TGTGCCAGCAGGGACTGGGATTCCTATAATTCACCCCTCCACTTT
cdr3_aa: CASRDWDSYNSPLHF

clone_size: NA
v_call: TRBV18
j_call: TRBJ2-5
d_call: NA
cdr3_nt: TGTGCCAGCTCACCGGGGACAAAACAACAAGAGACCCAGTACTTC
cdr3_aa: CASSPGTKQQETQYF

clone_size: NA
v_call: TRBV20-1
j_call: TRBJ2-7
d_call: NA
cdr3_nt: TGCAGGGCGACAACGGACTACGAGCAGTACTTC
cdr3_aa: CRATTDYEQYF

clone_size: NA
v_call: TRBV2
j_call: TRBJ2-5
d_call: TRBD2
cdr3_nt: TGTGCCAGCGGTCGGGGGGGGAAAGAGACCCAGTACTTC
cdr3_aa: CASGRGGKETQYF

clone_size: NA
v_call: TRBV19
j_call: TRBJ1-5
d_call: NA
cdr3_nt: TGTGCCACCGACAGAAATCAGCCCCAGCATTTT
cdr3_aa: CATDRNQPQHF

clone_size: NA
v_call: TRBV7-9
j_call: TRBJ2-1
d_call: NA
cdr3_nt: TGTGCCAGCAGCCCTGCCGGACAGTACAATGAGCAGTTCTTC
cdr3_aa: CASSPAGQYNEQFF

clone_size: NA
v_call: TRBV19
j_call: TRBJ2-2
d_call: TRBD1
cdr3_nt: TGTGCCAGTAGCGATCAGGGGGCAGGGAACACCGGGGAGCTGTTTTTT
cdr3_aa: CASSDQGAGNTGELFF

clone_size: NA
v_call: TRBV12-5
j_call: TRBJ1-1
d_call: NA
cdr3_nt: TGTGCTAGTGGTTTGGACAGGCGTATTGGGATCTACACTGAAGCTTTCTTT
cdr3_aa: CASGLDRRIGIYTEAFF

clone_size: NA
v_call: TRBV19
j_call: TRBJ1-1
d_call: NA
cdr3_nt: TGTGCCAGTAGTATATCGGCGGTAATGAACACTGAAGCTTTCTTT
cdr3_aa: CASSISAVMNTEAFF

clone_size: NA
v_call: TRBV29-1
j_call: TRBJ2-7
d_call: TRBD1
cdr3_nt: TGCAGCGTTGAGGCCGGGACAGGCACCTACGAGCAGTACTTC
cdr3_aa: CSVEAGTGTYEQYF

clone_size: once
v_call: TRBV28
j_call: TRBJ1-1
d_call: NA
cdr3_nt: TGTGCCAGCAGTTTAGGACACCTGAACACTGAAGCTTTCTTT
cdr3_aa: CASSLGHLNTEAFF

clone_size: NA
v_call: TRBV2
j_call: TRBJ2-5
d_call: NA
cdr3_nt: TGTGCCAGCACTGACCAGGGGCTAGGGACCCAGTACTTC
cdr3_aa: CASTDQGLGTQYF

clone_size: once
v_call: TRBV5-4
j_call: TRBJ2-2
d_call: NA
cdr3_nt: TGTGCCAGCAGCCGCTTTACTGCGAACACCGGGGAGCTGTTTTTT
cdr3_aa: CASSRFTANTGELFF

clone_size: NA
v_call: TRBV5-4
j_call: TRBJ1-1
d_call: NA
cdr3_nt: TGTGCCAGCAGCTTTACAGGGAACACTGAAGCTTTCTTT
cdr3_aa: CASSFTGNTEAFF